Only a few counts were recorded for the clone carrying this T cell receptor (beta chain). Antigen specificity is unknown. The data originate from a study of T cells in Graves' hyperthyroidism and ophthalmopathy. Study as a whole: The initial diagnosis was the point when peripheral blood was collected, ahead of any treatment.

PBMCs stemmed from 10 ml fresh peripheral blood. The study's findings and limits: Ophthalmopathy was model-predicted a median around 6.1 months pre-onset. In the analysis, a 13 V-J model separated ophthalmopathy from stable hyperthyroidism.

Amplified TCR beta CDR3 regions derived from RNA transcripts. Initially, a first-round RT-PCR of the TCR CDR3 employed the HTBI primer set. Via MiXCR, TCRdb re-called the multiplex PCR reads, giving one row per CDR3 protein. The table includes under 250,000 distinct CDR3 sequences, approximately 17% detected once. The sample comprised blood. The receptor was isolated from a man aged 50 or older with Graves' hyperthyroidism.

The CDR3 is CASSRRSDGDNEQFF. In DNA form, the CDR3 reads TGTGCCAGCAGCCGACGATCGGACGGGGACAATGAGCAGTTCTTC. V and J are TRBV28 and TRBJ2-1; tentatively, D is TRBD2 (5 bases). The CDR3 loop spans 15 amino acids. CDR1 is MDHEN, CDR2 SYDVKM, per germline. V was pared by 6 bases and J by 5 bases, with 17 bases between.